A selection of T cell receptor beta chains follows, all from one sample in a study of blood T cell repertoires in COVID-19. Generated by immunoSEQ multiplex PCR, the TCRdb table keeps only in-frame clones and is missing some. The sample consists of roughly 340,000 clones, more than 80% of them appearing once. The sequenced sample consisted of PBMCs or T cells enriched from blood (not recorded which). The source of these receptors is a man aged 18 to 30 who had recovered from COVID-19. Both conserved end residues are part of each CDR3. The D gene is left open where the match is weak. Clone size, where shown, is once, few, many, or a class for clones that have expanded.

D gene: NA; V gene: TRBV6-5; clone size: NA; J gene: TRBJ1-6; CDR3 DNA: TGTGCCAGCACCTTATTAGCCTTCTATAATTCACCCCTCCACTTT; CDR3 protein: CASTLLAFYNSPLHF
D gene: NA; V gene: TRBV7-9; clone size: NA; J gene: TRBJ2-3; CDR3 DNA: TGTGCCAGCAGCACCGACAGGACCACAGATACGCAGTATTTT; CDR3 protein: CASSTDRTTDTQYF
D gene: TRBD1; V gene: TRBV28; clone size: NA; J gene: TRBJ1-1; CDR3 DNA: TGTGCCAGCAGAACTACCGCTGACAGGGACACTGAAGCTTTCTTT; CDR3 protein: CASRTTADRDTEAFF
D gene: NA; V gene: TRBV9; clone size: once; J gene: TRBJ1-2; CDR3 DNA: TGTGCCAGCAGCGTAGAAGGGGCCTATGGCTACACCTTC; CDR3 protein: CASSVEGAYGYTF
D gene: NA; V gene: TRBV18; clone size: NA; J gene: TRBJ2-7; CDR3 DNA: TGTGCCAGCTCAGAATGGGGGCATTCCTACGAGCAGTACTTC; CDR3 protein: CASSEWGHSYEQYF
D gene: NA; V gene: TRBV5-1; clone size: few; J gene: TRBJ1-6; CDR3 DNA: TGCGCCAGCAGCTGGCAGGGGTTGTATTCACCCCTCCACTTT; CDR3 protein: CASSWQGLYSPLHF
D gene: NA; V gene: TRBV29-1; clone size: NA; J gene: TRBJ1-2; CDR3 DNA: TGCAGCGTGGTGGGGCAGGGGAACTATGGCTACACCTTC; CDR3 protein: CSVVGQGNYGYTF
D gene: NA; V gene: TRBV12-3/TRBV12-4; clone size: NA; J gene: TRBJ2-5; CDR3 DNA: TGTGCCAGCAGTACTCAAGAGACCCAGTACTTC; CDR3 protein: CASSTQETQYF
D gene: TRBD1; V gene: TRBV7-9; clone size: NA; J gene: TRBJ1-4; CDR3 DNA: TGTGCCAGCAGCCTTGGGACAGGGAATGAAAAACTGTTTTTT; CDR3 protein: CASSLGTGNEKLFF
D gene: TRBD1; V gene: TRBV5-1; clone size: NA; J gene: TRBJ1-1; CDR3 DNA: TGCGCCAGCAGCTTGGCCGGGACAGGTCTCACTGAAGCTTTCTTT; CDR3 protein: CASSLAGTGLTEAFF
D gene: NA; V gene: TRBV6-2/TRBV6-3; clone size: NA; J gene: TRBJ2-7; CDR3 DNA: TGTGCCAGCAGTTACCCGAATCCGGGACAAAGCTCCTACGAGCAGTACTTC; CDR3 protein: CASSYPNPGQSSYEQYF
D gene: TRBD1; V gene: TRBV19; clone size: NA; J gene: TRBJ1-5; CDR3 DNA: TGTGCCAGCAGGGAGCAACCCGGGACAGCTAATCAGCCCCAGCATTTT; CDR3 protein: CASREQPGTANQPQHF
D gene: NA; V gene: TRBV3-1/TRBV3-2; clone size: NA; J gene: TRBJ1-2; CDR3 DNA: TGTGCCAGCAGCCCCAGCGCCCGGGGTTATGGCTACACCTTC; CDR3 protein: CASSPSARGYGYTF
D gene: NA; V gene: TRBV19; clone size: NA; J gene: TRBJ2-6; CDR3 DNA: TGTGCCAGTAGTAACGGGGTGGGTCGGTCTGGGGCCAACGTCCTGACTTTC; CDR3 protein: CASSNGVGRSGANVLTF
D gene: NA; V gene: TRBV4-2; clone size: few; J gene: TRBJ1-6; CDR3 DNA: TGTGCCAGCAGCCAGGGCACACAGGGATCCTATAATTCACCCCTCCACTTT; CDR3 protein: CASSQGTQGSYNSPLHF
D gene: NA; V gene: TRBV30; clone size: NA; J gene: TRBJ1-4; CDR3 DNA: TGTGCCTGGAGTGCACAGAGTGGGTTTGAAAAACTGTTTTTT; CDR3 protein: CAWSAQSGFEKLFF
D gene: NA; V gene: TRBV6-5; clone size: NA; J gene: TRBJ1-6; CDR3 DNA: TGTGCCAGCAGTTACAGAGACAGGAATTCACCCCTCCACTTT; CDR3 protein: CASSYRDRNSPLHF
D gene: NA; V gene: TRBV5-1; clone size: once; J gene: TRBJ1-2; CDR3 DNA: TGCGCCAGCAGCAAGGAACAGGGATACTACACCTTC; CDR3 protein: CASSKEQGYYTF
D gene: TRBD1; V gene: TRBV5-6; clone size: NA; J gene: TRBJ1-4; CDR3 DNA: TGTGCCAGCAGCTTGAGGACAGGGGGTAATGAAAAACTGTTTTTT; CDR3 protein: CASSLRTGGNEKLFF
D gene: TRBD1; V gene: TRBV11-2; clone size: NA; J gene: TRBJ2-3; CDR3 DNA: TGTGCCAGCAGCTTACCAACAGGGGACACAGATACGCAGTATTTT; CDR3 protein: CASSLPTGDTDTQYF
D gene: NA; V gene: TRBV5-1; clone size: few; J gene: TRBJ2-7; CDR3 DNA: TGCGCCAGCAGCTTCCAATTCCAGGGGTCCTACGAGCAGTACTTC; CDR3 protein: CASSFQFQGSYEQYF
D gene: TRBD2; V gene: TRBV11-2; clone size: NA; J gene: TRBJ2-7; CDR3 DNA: TGTGCCAGCAGGACGAGGGCAAGCGGGACTTTCTACGAGCAGTACTTC; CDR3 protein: CASRTRASGTFYEQYF
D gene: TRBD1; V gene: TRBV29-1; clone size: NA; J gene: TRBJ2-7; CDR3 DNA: TGCAGCGGGGGGACAGGGAACTACGAGCAGTACTTC; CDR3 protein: CSGGTGNYEQYF
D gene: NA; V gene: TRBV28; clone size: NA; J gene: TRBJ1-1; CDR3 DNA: TGTGCCAGCATTCTAGGACAGCGGGGTTTCTTT; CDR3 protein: CASILGQRGFF
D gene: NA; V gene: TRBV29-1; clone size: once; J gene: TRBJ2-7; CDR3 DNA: TGCAGCGTTGGAGCCCCGCATTCCTACGAGCAGTACTTC; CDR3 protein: CSVGAPHSYEQYF
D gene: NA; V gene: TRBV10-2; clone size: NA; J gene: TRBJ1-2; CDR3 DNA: TGCGCCAGCAGTGATAGTGATGGCTACACCTTC; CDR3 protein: CASSDSDGYTF
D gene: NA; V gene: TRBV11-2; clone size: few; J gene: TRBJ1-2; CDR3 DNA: TGTGCCAGCAGCTCCCTCGGGGGGGCTATTAAGAACTATGGCTACACCTTC; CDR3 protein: CASSSLGGAIKNYGYTF
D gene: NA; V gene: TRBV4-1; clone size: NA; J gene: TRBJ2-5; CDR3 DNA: TGCGCCAGCAGCCAACTGTTTATGGCGGAGGGGACCCAGTACTTC; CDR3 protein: CASSQLFMAEGTQYF
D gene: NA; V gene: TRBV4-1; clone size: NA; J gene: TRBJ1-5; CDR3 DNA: TGCGCCAGCAGCCAAAATCCTTCGGAGGGCATCAATCAGCCCCAGCATTTT; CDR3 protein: CASSQNPSEGINQPQHF
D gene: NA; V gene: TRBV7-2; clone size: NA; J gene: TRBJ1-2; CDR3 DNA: TGTGCCAGCAGCTTAGATCATAACTATGGCTACACCTTC; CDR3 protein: CASSLDHNYGYTF
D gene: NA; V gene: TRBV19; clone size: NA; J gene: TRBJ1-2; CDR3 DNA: TGTGCCAGTAGTAACCAGGGGAGAAGTGGCTACACCTTC; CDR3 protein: CASSNQGRSGYTF
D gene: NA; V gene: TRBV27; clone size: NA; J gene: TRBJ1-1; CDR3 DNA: TGTGCCAGCAGCCTATATCCCTTCACTGAAGCTTTCTTT; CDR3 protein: CASSLYPFTEAFF
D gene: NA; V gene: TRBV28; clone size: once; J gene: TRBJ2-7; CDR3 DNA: TGTGCCAGCAGTTTAAGCCAGGGCCAGGAGAAATACGAGCAGTACTTC; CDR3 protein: CASSLSQGQEKYEQYF
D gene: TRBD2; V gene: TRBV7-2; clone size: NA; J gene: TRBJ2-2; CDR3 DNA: TGTGCCAGCAGCTTTGAGCTAGCGGGATCCGGGGAGCTGTTTTTT; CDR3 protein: CASSFELAGSGELFF
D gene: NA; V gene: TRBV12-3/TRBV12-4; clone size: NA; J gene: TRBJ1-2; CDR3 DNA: TGTGCCAGCAGTCCGGACGGAGGCTATGGCTACACCTTC; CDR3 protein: CASSPDGGYGYTF
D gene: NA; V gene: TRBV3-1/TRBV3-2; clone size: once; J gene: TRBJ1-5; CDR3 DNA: TGTGCCAGCAGTCAAGGGGAGGATCAGCCCCAGCATTTT; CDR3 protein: CASSQGEDQPQHF
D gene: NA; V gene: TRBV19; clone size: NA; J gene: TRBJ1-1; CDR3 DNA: TGTGCCAGTAGTACATCCCCGACAGGGAACACTGAAGCTTTCTTT; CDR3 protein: CASSTSPTGNTEAFF
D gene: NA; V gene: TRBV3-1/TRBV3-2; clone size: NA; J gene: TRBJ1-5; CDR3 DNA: TGTGCCAGCAGCCACCTAACAGGGAACCAGCCCCAGCATTTT; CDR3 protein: CASSHLTGNQPQHF
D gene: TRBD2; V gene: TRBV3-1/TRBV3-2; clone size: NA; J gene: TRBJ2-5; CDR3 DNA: TGTGCCAGCAGCCAGGGGACTAGCGCCCAAGAGACCCAGTACTTC; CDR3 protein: CASSQGTSAQETQYF
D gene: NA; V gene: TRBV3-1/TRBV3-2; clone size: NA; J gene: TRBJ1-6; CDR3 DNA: TGTGCCAGCAGCCAAGTAGACGGAGGTTATTCACCCCTCCACTTT; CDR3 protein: CASSQVDGGYSPLHF
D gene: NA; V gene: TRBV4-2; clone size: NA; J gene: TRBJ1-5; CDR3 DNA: TGTGCCAGCAGCCAAGAGGGCTTGAGAGATCAGCCCCAGCATTTT; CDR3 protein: CASSQEGLRDQPQHF
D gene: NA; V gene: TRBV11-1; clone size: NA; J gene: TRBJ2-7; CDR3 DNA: TGTGCCAGCAGCCCCTCATCCGGCGGCTACGAGCAGTACTTC; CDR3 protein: CASSPSSGGYEQYF
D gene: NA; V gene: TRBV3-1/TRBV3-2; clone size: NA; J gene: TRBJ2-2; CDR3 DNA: TGTGCCAGCAGCCAAGCTCCTAGCGGGGAGCTGTTTTTT; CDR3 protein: CASSQAPSGELFF
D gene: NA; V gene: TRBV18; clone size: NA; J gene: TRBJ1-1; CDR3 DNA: TGTGCCAGCTCACCGACGGGGGGCGAGGCTGAAGCTTTCTTT; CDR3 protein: CASSPTGGEAEAFF
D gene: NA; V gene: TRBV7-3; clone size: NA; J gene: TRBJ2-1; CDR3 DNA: TGTGCCAGCAGCTTAACGTTCCGCTCCTACAATGAGCAGTTCTTC; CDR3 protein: CASSLTFRSYNEQFF
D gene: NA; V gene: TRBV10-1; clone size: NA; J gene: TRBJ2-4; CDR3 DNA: TGCGCCAGCAGTGAGTCCGGAGGGGGCGACGGGACCAAAAACATTCAGTACTTC; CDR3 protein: CASSESGGGDGTKNIQYF
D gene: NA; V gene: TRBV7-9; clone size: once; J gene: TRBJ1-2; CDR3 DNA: TGTGCCAGCAACACAGACCAAACTAACTATGGCTACACCTTC; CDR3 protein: CASNTDQTNYGYTF
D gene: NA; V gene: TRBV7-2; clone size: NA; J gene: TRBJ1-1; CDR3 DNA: TGTGCCAGCAGCTTCGATAGCCTGCAAACTGAAGCTTTCTTT; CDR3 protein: CASSFDSLQTEAFF
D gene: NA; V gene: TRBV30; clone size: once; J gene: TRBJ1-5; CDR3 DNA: TGTGCCAGCAGACAGGACCGCAATCAGCCCCAGCATTTT; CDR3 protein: CASRQDRNQPQHF
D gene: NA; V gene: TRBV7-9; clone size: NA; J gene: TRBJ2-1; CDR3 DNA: TGTGCCAGCAGCCCCCCAGGTAGGGGCTATGAGCAGTTCTTC; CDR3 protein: CASSPPGRGYEQFF
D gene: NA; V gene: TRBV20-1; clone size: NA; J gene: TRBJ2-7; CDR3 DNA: TGCAGTGCTAGTCGGCCAGGGGGGTACGAGCAGTACTTC; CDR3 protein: CSASRPGGYEQYF
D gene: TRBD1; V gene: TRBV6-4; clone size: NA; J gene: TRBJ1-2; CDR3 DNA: TGTGCCAGCAGAAGGACAGGGGTAGGATATGGCTACACCTTC; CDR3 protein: CASRRTGVGYGYTF
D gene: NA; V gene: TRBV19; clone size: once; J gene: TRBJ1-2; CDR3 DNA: TGTGCCAGCAGTAAAGGGGGGGATAACTATGGCTACACCTTC; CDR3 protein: CASSKGGDNYGYTF
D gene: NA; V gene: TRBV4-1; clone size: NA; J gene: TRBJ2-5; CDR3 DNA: TGCGCCAGCAGCCCGACTGGGGGCGAGACCCAGTACTTC; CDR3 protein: CASSPTGGETQYF
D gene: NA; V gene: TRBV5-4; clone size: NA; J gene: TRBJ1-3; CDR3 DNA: TGTGCCAGCAGCTTGGACCGGGACTACCGAAACACCATATATTTT; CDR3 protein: CASSLDRDYRNTIYF
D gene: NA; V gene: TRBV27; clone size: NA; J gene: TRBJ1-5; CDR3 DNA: TGTGCCAGCAGTTCAGGGGATTGGCGCAATCAGCCCCAGCATTTT; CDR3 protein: CASSSGDWRNQPQHF
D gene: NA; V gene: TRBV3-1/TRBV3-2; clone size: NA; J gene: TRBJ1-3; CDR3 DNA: TGTGCCAGCAGCCAAGTGGGGCGCTCTGGAAACACCATATATTTT; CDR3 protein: CASSQVGRSGNTIYF
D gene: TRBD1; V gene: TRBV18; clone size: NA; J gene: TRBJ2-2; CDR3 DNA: TGTGCCAGCTCACCACCATTATTAGGGGGCTCCGGGGAGCTGTTTTTT; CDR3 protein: CASSPPLLGGSGELFF
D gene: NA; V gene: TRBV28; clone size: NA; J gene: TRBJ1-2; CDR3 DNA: TGTGCCAGCACTCCACCGGCAGGGTATGGCTACACCTTC; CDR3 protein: CASTPPAGYGYTF
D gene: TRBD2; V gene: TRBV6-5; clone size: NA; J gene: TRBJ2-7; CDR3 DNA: TGTGCCAGCAAGGGGAGGGCGGTGTCCTCCTACGAGCAGTACTTC; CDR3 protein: CASKGRAVSSYEQYF